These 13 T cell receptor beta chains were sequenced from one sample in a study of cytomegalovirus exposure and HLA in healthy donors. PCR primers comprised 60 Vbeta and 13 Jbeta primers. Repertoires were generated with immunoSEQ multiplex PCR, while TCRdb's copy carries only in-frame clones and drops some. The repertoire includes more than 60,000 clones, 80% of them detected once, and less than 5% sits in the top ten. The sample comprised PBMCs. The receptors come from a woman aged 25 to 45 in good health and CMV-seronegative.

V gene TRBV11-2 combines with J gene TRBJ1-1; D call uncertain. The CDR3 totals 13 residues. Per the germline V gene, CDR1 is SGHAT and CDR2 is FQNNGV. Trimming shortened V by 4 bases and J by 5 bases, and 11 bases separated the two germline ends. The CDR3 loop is CASSSLGRTEAFF. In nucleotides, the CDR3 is TGTGCCAGCAGCTCCCTTGGGAGGACTGAAGCTTTCTTT. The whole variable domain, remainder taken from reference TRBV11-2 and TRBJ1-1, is EAGVAQSPRYKIIEKRQSVAFWCNPISGHATLYWYQQILGQGPKLLIQFQNNGVVDDSQLPKDRFSAERLKGVDSTLKIQPAKLEDSAVYLCASSSLGRTEAFFGQGTRLTVV.

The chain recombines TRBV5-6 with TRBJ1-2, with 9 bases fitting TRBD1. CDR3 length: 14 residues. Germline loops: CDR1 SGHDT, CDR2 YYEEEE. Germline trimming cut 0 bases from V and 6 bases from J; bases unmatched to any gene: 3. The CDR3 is CASSLDRGLDGYTF. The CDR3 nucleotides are TGTGCCAGCAGCTTGGACAGGGGGCTGGATGGCTACACCTTC.

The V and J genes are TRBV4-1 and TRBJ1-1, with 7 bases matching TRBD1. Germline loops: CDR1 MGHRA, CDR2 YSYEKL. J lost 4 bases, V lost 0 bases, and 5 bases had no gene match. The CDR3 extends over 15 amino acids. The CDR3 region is CASSQERTGLTEAFF. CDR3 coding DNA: TGCGCCAGCAGCCAAGAGCGGACAGGTCTCACTGAAGCTTTCTTT.

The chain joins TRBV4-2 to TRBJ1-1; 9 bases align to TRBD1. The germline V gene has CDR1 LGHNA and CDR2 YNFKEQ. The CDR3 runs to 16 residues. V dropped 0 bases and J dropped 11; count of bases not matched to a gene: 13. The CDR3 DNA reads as TGTGCCAGCAGCCAAGATCCGCCGGACAGGGGCGGGAGTGCTTTCTTT. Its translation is CASSQDPPDRGGSAFF.

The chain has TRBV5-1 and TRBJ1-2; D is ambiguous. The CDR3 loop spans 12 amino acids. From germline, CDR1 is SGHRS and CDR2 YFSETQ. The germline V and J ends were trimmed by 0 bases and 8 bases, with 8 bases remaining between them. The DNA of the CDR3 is TGCGCCAGCAGCTTGGATGGGCGAGGCTACACCTTC. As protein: CASSLDGRGYTF. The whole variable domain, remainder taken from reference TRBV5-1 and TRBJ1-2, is KAGVTQTPRYLIKTRGQQVTLSCSPISGHRSVSWYQQTPGQGLQFLFEYFSETQRNKGNFPGRFSGRQFSNSRSEMNVSTLELGDSALYLCASSLDGRGYTFGSGTRLTVV.

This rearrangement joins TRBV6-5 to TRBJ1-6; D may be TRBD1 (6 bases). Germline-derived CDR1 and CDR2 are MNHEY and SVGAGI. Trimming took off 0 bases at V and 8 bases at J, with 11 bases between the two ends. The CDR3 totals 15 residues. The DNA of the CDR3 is TGTGCCAGCAGTTACTCCCAGGACAGTGATTCACCCCTCCACTTT. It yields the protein CASSYSQDSDSPLHF.

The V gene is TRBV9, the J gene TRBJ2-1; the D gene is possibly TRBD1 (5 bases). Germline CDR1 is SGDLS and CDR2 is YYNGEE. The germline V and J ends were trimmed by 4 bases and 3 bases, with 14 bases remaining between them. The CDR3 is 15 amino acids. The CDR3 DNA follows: TGTGCCAGCAGCCCATGGGGCCGGCTCTACAATGAGCAGTTCTTC. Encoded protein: CASSPWGRLYNEQFF.

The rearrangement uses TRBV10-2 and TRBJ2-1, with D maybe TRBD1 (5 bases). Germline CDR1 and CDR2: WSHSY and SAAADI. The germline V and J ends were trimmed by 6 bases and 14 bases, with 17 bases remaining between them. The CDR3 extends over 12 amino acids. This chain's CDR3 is CASSEGQGRKFF. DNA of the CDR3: TGCGCCAGCAGCGAAGGGCAGGGTAGGAAGTTCTTC.

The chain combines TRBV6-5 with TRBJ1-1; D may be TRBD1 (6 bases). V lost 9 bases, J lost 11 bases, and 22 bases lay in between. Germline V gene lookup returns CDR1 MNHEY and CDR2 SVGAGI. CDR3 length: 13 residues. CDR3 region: CARQTSGRGIAFF. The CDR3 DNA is TGTGCCAGACAAACCTCAGGGAGGGGGATCGCTTTCTTT.

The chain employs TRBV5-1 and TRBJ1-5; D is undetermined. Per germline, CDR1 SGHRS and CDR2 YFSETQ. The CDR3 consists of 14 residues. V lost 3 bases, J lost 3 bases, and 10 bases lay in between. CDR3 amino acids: CASSSGVPNQPQHF. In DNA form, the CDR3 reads TGCGCCAGCAGCTCCGGGGTCCCCAATCAGCCCCAGCATTTT.

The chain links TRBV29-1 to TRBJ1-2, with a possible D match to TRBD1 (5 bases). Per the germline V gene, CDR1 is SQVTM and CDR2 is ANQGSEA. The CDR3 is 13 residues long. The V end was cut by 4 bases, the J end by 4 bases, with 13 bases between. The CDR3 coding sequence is TGCAGCGTTGTGGCGCAGGGCGCCTATGGCTACACCTTC. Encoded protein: CSVVAQGAYGYTF.

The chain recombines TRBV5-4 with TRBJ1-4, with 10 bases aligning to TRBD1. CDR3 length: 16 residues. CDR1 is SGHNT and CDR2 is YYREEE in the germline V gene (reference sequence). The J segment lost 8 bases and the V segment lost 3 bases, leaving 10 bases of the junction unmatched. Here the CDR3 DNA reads TGTGCCAGCAGCTCGACGCTCCGGGACAGGGGAGAAAAACTGTTTTTT. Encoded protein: CASSSTLRDRGEKLFF.

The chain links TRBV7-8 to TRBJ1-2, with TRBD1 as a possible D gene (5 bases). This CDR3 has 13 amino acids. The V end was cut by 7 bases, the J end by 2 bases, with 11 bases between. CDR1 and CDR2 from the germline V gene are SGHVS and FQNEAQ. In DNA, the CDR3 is TGTGCCAGCACCCGAACAGGAAACTATGGCTACACCTTC. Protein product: CASTRTGNYGYTF.